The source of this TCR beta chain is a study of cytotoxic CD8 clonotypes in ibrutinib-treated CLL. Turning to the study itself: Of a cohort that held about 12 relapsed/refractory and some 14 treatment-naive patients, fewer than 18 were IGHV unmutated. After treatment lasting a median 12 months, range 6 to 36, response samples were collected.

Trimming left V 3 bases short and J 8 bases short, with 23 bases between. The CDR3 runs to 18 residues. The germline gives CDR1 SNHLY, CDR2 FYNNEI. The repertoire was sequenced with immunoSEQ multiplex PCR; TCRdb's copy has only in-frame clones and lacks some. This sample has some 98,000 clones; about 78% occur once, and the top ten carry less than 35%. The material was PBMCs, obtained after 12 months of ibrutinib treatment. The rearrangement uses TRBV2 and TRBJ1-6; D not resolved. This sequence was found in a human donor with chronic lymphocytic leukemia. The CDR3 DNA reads TGTGCCAGCAGTGATATGTTTGTGGGAGGTTGGAGATATTCACCCCTCCACTTT. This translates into CASSDMFVGGWRYSPLHF.